This T cell receptor (beta chain) was obtained from a study of human T cells and chemical hapten exposure. Time point in this sample: patch test 3, about 24 weeks after DPC sensitization. Treatment noted: therapeutic diphenylcyclopropenone sensitization with weekly scalp DPC. Using its own MiXCR run on the RACE reads, TCRdb lists one record per CDR3 protein. The sample consists of 95,000 to 150,000 distinct CDR3 sequences, about 11% of them appearing once. The specimen comprised whole blood, sampled in connection with sensitization to the hapten diphenylcyclopropenone (DPC). The source of this sequence is a woman in her forties or fifties with alopecia areata. Some clones in this sample may be carry-over from other donors' samples.

This CDR3 reads CSVEGRGRGDTQYF. The CDR3 coding sequence is TGCAGCGTTGAAGGCAGGGGGCGCGGAGATACGCAGTATTTT. The genes are TRBV29-1 and TRBJ2-3, with 8 bases matching TRBD1. V lost 1 base, J lost 5 bases, and 5 bases stayed unmatched. This CDR3 contains 14 residues. Germline loops: CDR1 SQVTM, CDR2 ANQGSEA.